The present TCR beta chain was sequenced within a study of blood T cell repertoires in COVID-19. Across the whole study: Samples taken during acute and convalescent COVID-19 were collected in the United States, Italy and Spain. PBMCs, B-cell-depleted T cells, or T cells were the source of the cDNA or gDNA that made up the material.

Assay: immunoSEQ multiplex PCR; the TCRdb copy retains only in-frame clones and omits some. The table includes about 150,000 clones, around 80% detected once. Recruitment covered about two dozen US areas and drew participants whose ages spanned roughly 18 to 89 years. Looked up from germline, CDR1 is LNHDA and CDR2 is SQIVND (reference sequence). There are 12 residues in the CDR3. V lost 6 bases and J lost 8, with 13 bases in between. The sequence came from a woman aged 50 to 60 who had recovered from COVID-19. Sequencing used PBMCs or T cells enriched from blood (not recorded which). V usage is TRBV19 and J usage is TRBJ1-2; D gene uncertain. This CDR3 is CASRAGDVGYTF. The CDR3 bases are TGTGCCAGTAGGGCCGGGGATGTAGGCTACACCTTC. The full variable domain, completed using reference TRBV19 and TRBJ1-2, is DGGITQSPKYLFRKEGQNVTLSCEQNLNHDAMYWYRQDPGQGLRLIYYSQIVNDFQKGDIAEGYSVSREKKESFPLTVTSAQKNPTAFYLCASRAGDVGYTFGSGTRLTVV.